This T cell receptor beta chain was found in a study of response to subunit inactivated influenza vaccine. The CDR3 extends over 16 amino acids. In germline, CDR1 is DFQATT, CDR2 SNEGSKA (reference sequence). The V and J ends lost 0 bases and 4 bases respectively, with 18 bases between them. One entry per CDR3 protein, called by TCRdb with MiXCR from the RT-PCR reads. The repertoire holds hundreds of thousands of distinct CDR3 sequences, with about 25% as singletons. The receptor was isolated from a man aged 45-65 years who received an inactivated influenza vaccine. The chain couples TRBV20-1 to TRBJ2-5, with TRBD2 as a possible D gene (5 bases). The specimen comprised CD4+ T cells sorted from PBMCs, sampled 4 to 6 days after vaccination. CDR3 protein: CSAREPGPKGRETQYF. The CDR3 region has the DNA TGCAGTGCTAGAGAGCCGGGCCCAAAAGGGAGAGAGACCCAGTACTTC.